The present T cell receptor (beta chain) was sequenced within a study of T cells expressing NK-cell markers. Study summary: One of eight sequenced donors was HCMV-seronegative; the other seven were seropositive.

No DNA is given; TCRdb re-called the 5' RACE reads and lists each CDR3 protein once. The table lists 350,000 to 500,000 distinct CDR3 sequences. Comments on this clonotype: Its antigen is not known.

Germline V gene sequence: CDR1 LNHDA, CDR2 SQIVND (reference sequence). The CDR3 is 16 residues long. Overall study results and limits: Several of the donors also had these clonotypes leading their CD3+CD56-NKG2C+ fraction.

The sequence was obtained from a woman between 18 and 75 years old in good health. The specimen sequenced was blood T cells: a sorted CD56 or NKG2C T cell subset, CD4+ or CD8+ T cells, or bulk PBMC T cells (not recorded which). The rearrangement links TRBV19 to TRBJ2-1; TCRdb's D call of TRBD2 is untestable without DNA. The CDR3 region is CASKSASGTLYNEQFF.